This T cell receptor beta chain was sequenced for a study of blood T cell repertoires in COVID-19. At the level of the study: There were acute and convalescent COVID-19 samples, and they came from the United States, Italy and Spain. T cells, B-cell-depleted T cells, or PBMCs supplied cDNA or gDNA.

There are 14 residues in the CDR3. With 4 bases clipped from V and 4 bases from J, the junction kept 7 bases outside the gene matches. Germline CDR1 SNHLY, CDR2 FYNNEI. Per the original data handling: For nucleated cells, counts were estimated from reference gene primer amplification. The table came from immunoSEQ multiplex PCR; TCRdb's copy has only in-frame clones and leaves some out. V, J and clone size derive from that table, while D and trimming were established from the DNA sequence. The sample holds approximately 380,000 clones, about 85% seen once. The V and J genes are TRBV2 and TRBJ2-7; 7 bases match TRBD1. Source material: peripheral blood. The sequence derives from a young woman with acute or convalescent COVID-19. CDR3 bases: TGTGCCAGCAGTGTATTAGGGGGCAGTTACGAGCAGTACTTC. Residues: CASSVLGGSYEQYF.